This T cell receptor beta chain derives from a study of blood T cell repertoires in COVID-19. Study at large: Researchers got acute and convalescent COVID-19 samples from the United States, Italy and Spain. Sample material is recorded as cDNA or gDNA derived from T cells, B-cell-depleted T cells, or PBMCs.

The authors' processing: From reference gene primer amplification, estimates of nucleated cell counts were derived. The method was immunoSEQ multiplex PCR; TCRdb's version includes in-frame clones alone and lacks a portion of them. The V and J calls and clone size were taken over from that table, and D and trimming were inferred from the DNA. The repertoire consists of tens of thousands of clones, with approximately 88% occurring once and the leading ten covering 0.3% to 0.5%. Germline V gives CDR1 MNHNY, CDR2 SVGAGI (reference sequence). CDR3 length: 14 residues. Trimming shortened V by 9 bases and J by 5 bases, and 19 bases separated the two germline ends.

The TCR sequence derives from a human donor in a cohort sampled during active COVID-19. The sample was peripheral blood. The rearrangement uses TRBV6-6 and TRBJ1-2; D may be TRBD1 (6 bases). The CDR3 DNA reads TGTGCCAGTGAGAGAGCCGGGACAATTTATGGCTACACCTTC. Amino acids: CASERAGTIYGYTF.